These 26 T cell receptor beta chains originate from one sample sequenced in a study of graft-versus-host responses after intestinal transplantation. Sequencing used immunoSEQ multiplex PCR; TCRdb keeps in-frame clones, though not all of them. This table has about 98,000 clones, roughly 83% appearing once. This sample comprised PBMCs, obtained 255 days after intestinal transplant. The receptors originated from a human patient who received an intestinal transplant, so some T cells may come from the graft donor.

The J gene is TRBJ2-7, the V gene TRBV28, with D tentatively TRBD2 (6 bases). Germline CDR1 is MDHEN and CDR2 is SYDVKM. V lost 2 bases and J 0 bases, leaving 11 bases between the germline ends. The CDR3 consists of 15 residues. The CDR3 sequence is CASSLEVGSSYEQYF. The CDR3, as DNA: TGTGCCAGCAGTTTAGAGGTCGGGAGCTCCTACGAGCAGTACTTC.

This clone showed up just once. V is TRBV27 and J is TRBJ1-1; D ambiguous. V dropped 4 bases and J dropped 0 bases, with 12 bases sitting between them. Germline lookup yields CDR1 MNHEY and CDR2 SMNVEV (reference sequence). This CDR3 region has 15 residues. The CDR3 sequence is CASSSGPFLNTEAFF. For the CDR3, the DNA is TGTGCCAGCAGTTCCGGGCCTTTTTTGAACACTGAAGCTTTCTTT.

The genes are TRBV7-8 and TRBJ2-7; 11 bases line up with TRBD2. After removal of 1 base from V and 5 bases from J, the junction contained 7 bases not matched to a gene. The CDR3 covers 16 residues. CDR1 is SGHVS, CDR2 FQNEAQ, per germline. This chain's CDR3 is CASSLEPSGGWDEQYV. As DNA, the CDR3 is TGTGCCAGCAGCTTAGAGCCTAGCGGGGGGTGGGACGAGCAGTACGTC.

The CDR3 reads CASSEGYWDNEQFF. In nucleotides, the CDR3 is TGTGCCAGCAGTGAGGGTTATTGGGACAATGAGCAGTTCTTC. This rearrangement joins TRBV6-1 to TRBJ2-1, with D hard to call. CDR3 size: 14 residues. Germline V CDR1 and CDR2: MNHNS, SASEGT. Trimming stripped 3 bases from V and 5 bases from J, with 11 bases between.

The rearrangement links TRBV28 to TRBJ1-2, with D uncertain. Trimming took 4 bases from V and 0 from J, leaving 15 bases between them. In germline, CDR1 is MDHEN, CDR2 SYDVKM. CDR3 length: 16 amino acids. The CDR3 DNA follows: TGTGCCAGCAGTTACCCGGTCGGATCTTCTAACTATGGCTACACCTTC. Translation: CASSYPVGSSNYGYTF.

This clone appeared a few times. This chain uses TRBV27 with TRBJ1-4; D remains ambiguous. The CDR3 length is 15 residues. V was shortened by 7 bases and J by 5 bases, with 17 bases between the two germline ends. Germline V CDR1 and CDR2: MNHEY, SMNVEV (reference sequence). CDR3 sequence (DNA): TGTGCCAGCAATCCAGCCGGGATCTCGAATGAAAAACTGTTTTTT. Translation gives CASNPAGISNEKLFF.

The chain joins TRBV28 to TRBJ2-6; D perhaps matches TRBD2 (5 bases). Germline V gene lookup returns CDR1 MDHEN and CDR2 SYDVKM. The germline V and J ends were trimmed by 7 bases and 4 bases, with 17 bases remaining between them. This CDR3 region has 16 residues. CDR3 nucleotides: TGTGCCAGCACACCGGACGGGGTCGGAGGGGCCAACGTCCTGACTTTC. The encoded protein is CASTPDGVGGANVLTF.

The rearrangement joins TRBV9 to TRBJ2-1, with no clear D. The V gene's germline CDR1 is SGDLS and CDR2 YYNGEE. This CDR3 has 14 amino acids. Trimming left V 0 bases short and J 5 bases short, with 9 bases between. As DNA, the CDR3 is TGTGCCAGCAGCGTAGACGGGCCCGACAATGAGCAGTTCTTC. Residues: CASSVDGPDNEQFF.

V is TRBV5-1 and J is TRBJ1-4; D is uncertain. There are 15 residues in the CDR3. Germline V gene lookup returns CDR1 SGHRS and CDR2 YFSETQ. V dropped 0 bases and J dropped 5 bases, with 11 bases sitting between them. The CDR3 protein is CASSLAGRANEKLFF. In DNA form, the CDR3 reads TGCGCCAGCAGCTTGGCCGGGAGGGCGAATGAAAAACTGTTTTTT.

As DNA, the CDR3 is TGTGCCAGCAGCTTAATGGGTCCCCCCTACAATGAGCAGTTCTTC. It encodes CASSLMGPPYNEQFF. The V gene is TRBV7-3, the J gene TRBJ2-1; no reliable D call. Germline V gives CDR1 SGHTA, CDR2 FQGTGA. V lost 1 base and J 2 bases, leaving 9 bases between the germline ends. The CDR3 has 15 amino acids.

The chain joins TRBV6-5 to TRBJ2-1, with a tentative D call TRBD2 (6 bases). V lost 5 bases to trimming and J lost 7 bases, with 15 bases between them. Germline V gives CDR1 MNHEY, CDR2 SVGAGI. The CDR3 runs to 14 residues. The CDR3 nucleotides read TGTGCCAGCAGTCTGGGACTCCCGGGAAATGAGCAGTTCTTC. Translation: CASSLGLPGNEQFF.

The chain couples TRBV10-2 to TRBJ2-2, with D tentatively TRBD1 or TRBD2 (5 bases each). From germline, CDR1 is WSHSY and CDR2 SAAADI. The CDR3 totals 15 residues. The germline V and J ends were trimmed by 7 bases and 7 bases, with 19 bases remaining between them. The CDR3 region is CASKQPRDGVGELFF. The CDR3 bases are TGCGCCAGCAAACAGCCCCGGGACGGGGTCGGGGAGCTGTTTTTT.

This clone was counted once. The chain joins TRBV20-1 to TRBJ2-5, with a tentative D call TRBD2 (5 bases). The CDR3 runs 11 residues. The germline V gene has CDR1 DFQATT and CDR2 SNEGSKA (reference sequence). V was clipped by 7 bases and J by 5 bases, with 11 bases between them. CDR3 sequence: CSGSREETQYF. The CDR3 DNA sequence: TGCAGTGGGAGTAGGGAGGAGACCCAGTACTTC.

This clone has a single count. This chain links TRBV15 with TRBJ1-2; no clear D gene. Germline CDR1 reads LNHNV; CDR2 reads YYDKDF (reference sequence). Between the trimmed V and J ends, which lost 0 bases and 6 bases, there was a span of 11 bases. CDR3 size: 14 residues. The CDR3 reads CATSRDIDNNGYTF. As DNA, the CDR3 is TGTGCCACCAGCAGAGACATTGACAACAATGGCTACACCTTC.

In its sample, this clone was seen a few times. This chain uses TRBV5-1 with TRBJ2-2; D is ambiguous. Between the trimmed V and J ends, which lost 1 base and 6 bases, there was a span of 4 bases. The CDR3 consists of 12 residues. Germline CDR1 reads SGHRS; CDR2 reads YFSETQ. CDR3 nucleotide sequence: TGCGCCAGCAGCTTGCTGCCCGGGGAGCTGTTTTTT. Protein sequence: CASSLLPGELFF.

The chain uses TRBV7-9 and TRBJ2-1; D perhaps matches TRBD2 (6 bases). Germline assignment: CDR1 SEHNR and CDR2 FQNEAQ (reference sequence). V was clipped by 4 bases and J by 6 bases, with 19 bases between them. There are 16 residues in the CDR3. In DNA form, the CDR3 reads TGTGCCAGCAGCTCGCCGAACACTATGACTAGCAATGAGCAGTTCTTC. Its translation is CASSSPNTMTSNEQFF.

CDR3 in amino acids: CASSQGQGRTGELFF. The DNA of the CDR3 is TGTGCCAGCAGCCAAGGACAGGGCAGGACCGGGGAGCTGTTTTTT. This chain joins TRBV14 and TRBJ2-2; TRBD1 aligns across 7 bases. Germline lookup yields CDR1 SGHDN and CDR2 FVKESK. This CDR3 has 15 residues. The V segment lost 1 base and the J segment 5 bases; nucleotides outside the gene matches: 4.

V usage is TRBV4-2 and J usage is TRBJ2-7; TRBD1 agrees at 8 bases. V lost 0 bases, J lost 3 bases, and 7 bases stayed unmatched. The CDR3 has 16 residues. Germline CDR1 and CDR2: LGHNA and YNFKEQ. This CDR3 is CASSQEGGGTGYEQYF. The CDR3 region has the DNA TGTGCCAGCAGCCAAGAAGGAGGGGGGACAGGCTACGAGCAGTACTTC.

In this sample, this clone turned up a few times. This chain connects TRBV6-1 to TRBJ2-3; the D gene could be TRBD1 or TRBD2 (5 bases each). CDR3 length: 14 residues. Trimming took off 7 bases at V and 2 bases at J, with 13 bases between the two ends. Germline V gives CDR1 MNHNS, CDR2 SASEGT. Here the CDR3 reads CASMWGTFTDTQYF. The CDR3 DNA reads TGTGCCAGCATGTGGGGGACCTTCACAGATACGCAGTATTTT.

This clone was picked up one time. The J gene is TRBJ2-7, the V gene TRBV7-6; possibly TRBD1 for D (6 bases). Germline V gene data show CDR1 as SGHVS and CDR2 as FNYEAQ. The CDR3 is made up of 14 amino acids. Trimming stripped 4 bases from V and 3 bases from J, with 13 bases between. CDR3 DNA: TGTGCCAGCAGCTCCGGTGACAGGATCTACGAGCAGTACTTC. Protein sequence: CASSSGDRIYEQYF.

This clone is a singleton in its sample. This chain uses TRBV27 with TRBJ2-3, with D perhaps matching TRBD1 (5 bases). Germline V gives CDR1 MNHEY, CDR2 SMNVEV (reference sequence). V lost 5 bases and J 1 base, leaving 10 bases between the germline ends. The CDR3 runs to 14 residues. The CDR3 DNA sequence: TGTGCCAGCAGTCCTATAGGGGGCACAGATACGCAGTATTTT. Residues: CASSPIGGTDTQYF.

A word on this clone: This CDR3 is also generated by other DNA sequences in the sample. This rearrangement joins TRBV27 to TRBJ1-5, with a tentative D call TRBD1 (5 bases). V lost 3 bases and J 6 bases, leaving 9 bases between the germline ends. CDR1 is MNHEY, CDR2 SMNVEV, per germline (reference sequence). This CDR3 comprises 13 residues. CDR3 region: CASSFTGTQPQHF. The DNA of the CDR3 is TGTGCCAGCAGTTTTACGGGGACTCAGCCCCAGCATTTT.

About this clone: No DNA is shown, since the ends of the CDR3 on it are uncertain; the CDR3 is the one TCRdb lists. The chain employs TRBV18 and TRBJ2-2; TRBD1 reflects the table's D call only, with no check against the DNA. The CDR3 is 15 amino acids long, termini counted. The germline gives CDR1 KGHSH, CDR2 LQKENI. The chain's CDR3 is CASSPPGLRAGELFF.

The chain couples TRBV9 to TRBJ2-2; maybe TRBD1 (6 bases). Trimming took 1 base from V and 4 from J, leaving 11 bases between them. CDR3 length equals 15 residues. The germline V gene has CDR1 SGDLS and CDR2 YYNGEE. CDR3: CASSVQDSFTGELFF. In DNA, the CDR3 is TGTGCCAGCAGCGTACAGGACAGTTTCACCGGGGAGCTGTTTTTT.

This clone was detected once. The chain combines TRBV28 with TRBJ1-2; 8 nucleotides line up with TRBD1. Unmatched junction bases numbered 9, after V lost 5 bases and J lost 4 bases. The CDR3 has 15 residues. The germline V gene has CDR1 MDHEN and CDR2 SYDVKM. Here the CDR3 reads CASSQGQGRLYGYTF. As DNA, the CDR3 is TGTGCCAGCAGTCAAGGACAGGGCAGGCTCTATGGCTACACCTTC.

This clone was seen a handful of times. CDR3 residues: CASSLGPWTEGGELFF. CDR3 DNA sequence: TGTGCCAGCAGCTTAGGTCCTTGGACAGAGGGGGGGGAGCTGTTTTTT. The J gene is TRBJ2-2, the V gene TRBV7-2, with D possibly being TRBD1 (6 bases). There are 16 residues in the CDR3. The germline V gene encodes CDR1 SGHTA and CDR2 FQGNSA. The V gene lost 1 base and the J gene lost 8 bases, with 17 bases spanning the gap.